The 3 T cell receptor beta chains below come from one sample, sequenced in a study of cytomegalovirus exposure and HLA in healthy donors. PCR amplification relied on 60 Vbeta primers (plus 13 Jbeta primers). Some clones are missing from TCRdb's copy, which holds only in-frame ones; the method was immunoSEQ multiplex PCR. The table shows 100,000 or so clones, with about 83% occurring only once. Sample: PBMCs. These receptors came from a man aged 18 to 29 in good health and CMV-seronegative.

The rearrangement joins TRBV2 to TRBJ1-1; 7 bases agree with TRBD1. Germline CDR1 is SNHLY and CDR2 is FYNNEI. The J segment lost 6 bases and the V segment lost 5 bases, leaving 21 bases of the junction unmatched. The CDR3 runs 18 residues. The CDR3 protein is CASSPIPIRDRTSSEAFF. Written as DNA, the CDR3 is TGTGCCAGCAGTCCTATACCGATACGGGACAGAACTTCCTCTGAAGCTTTCTTT.

The genes are TRBV11-2 and TRBJ2-3; no reliable D call. CDR1 and CDR2 from the germline V gene are SGHAT and FQNNGV. Between the trimmed V and J ends, which lost 1 base and 5 bases, there was a span of 10 bases. CDR3 length equals 14 residues. The CDR3 sequence is CASSLVGVGDTQYF. CDR3 nucleotide sequence: TGTGCCAGCAGCTTAGTCGGAGTTGGAGATACGCAGTATTTT.

V is TRBV7-9 and J is TRBJ2-3, with TRBD2 matching over 11 bases. Germline CDR1 reads SEHNR; CDR2 reads FQNEAQ (reference sequence). V lost 5 bases and J lost 10; bases outside the gene matches: 14. The CDR3 is made up of 16 amino acids. CDR3 region: CASSLSGTSGPVAQYF. The CDR3 DNA follows: TGTGCCAGCAGCCTATCCGGGACTAGCGGACCCGTTGCGCAGTATTTT.